This T cell receptor (beta chain) was retrieved from a study of T cells after yellow fever vaccination. Study-wide points: Booster sampling recovered most clones from primary vaccination (about 97% CD4, approximately 90% CD8).

This clonotype has just a few counts. Antigen: not known. The V gene's germline CDR1 is LGHNA and CDR2 YNFKEQ. The V gene lost 6 bases and the J gene lost 2 bases, with 17 bases spanning the gap. The CDR3 extends over 15 amino acids. TCRdb passed the 5' RACE reads through MiXCR, listing each CDR3 protein once. Of a few hundred thousand distinct CDR3 sequences in the sample, 12% were seen once. V is TRBV4-2 and J is TRBJ2-7; maybe TRBD1 (7 bases). The sample in question was CD4+ T cells sorted from PBMCs, obtained 15 days after the yellow fever booster vaccination. This receptor was taken from a man between 18 and 29 years old who received the YFV17D yellow fever vaccine. The DNA of the CDR3 is TGTGCCAGCAGTCGTCAGGGGGGCGCGACCTACGAGCAGTACTTC. This translates into CASSRQGGATYEQYF.